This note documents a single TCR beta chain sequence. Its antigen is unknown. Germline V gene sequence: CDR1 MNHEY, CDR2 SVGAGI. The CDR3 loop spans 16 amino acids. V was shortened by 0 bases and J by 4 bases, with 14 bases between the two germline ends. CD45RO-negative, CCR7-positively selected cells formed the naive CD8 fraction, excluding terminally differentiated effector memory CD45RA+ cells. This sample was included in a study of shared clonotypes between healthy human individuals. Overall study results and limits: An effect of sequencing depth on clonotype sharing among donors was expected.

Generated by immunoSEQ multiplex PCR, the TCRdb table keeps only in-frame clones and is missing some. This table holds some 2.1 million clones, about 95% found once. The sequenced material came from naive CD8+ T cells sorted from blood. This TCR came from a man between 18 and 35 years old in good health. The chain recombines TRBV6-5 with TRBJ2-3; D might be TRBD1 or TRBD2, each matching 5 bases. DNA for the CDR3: TGTGCCAGCAGTTACTCCGTGGGGGTGGTAGCAGATACGCAGTATTTT. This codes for CASSYSVGVVADTQYF.